These 22 T cell receptor beta chains were sequenced from one sample in a study of T cells in Graves' hyperthyroidism and ophthalmopathy. RNA transcripts served as the template for amplifying TCR beta CDR3 regions. Carried out on the TCR CDR3, a first-round RT-PCR used the HTBI primer set. MiXCR was run by TCRdb on the multiplex PCR reads, yielding one entry per CDR3 protein. The profile shows hundreds of thousands of distinct CDR3 sequences, 11% to 15% of them singletons. The sequenced material came from blood. The receptors here all came from a woman aged 18-35 years with Graves' hyperthyroidism.

The chain carries TRBV3-1 and TRBJ1-6, with 8 bases that match TRBD1. With V trimmed by 0 bases and J by 10 bases, 2 bases remained unmatched. Germline-derived CDR1 and CDR2 are LGHDT and YNNKEL (reference sequence). CDR3 length: 14 amino acids. The CDR3 loop is CASSQDAGGSPLHF. The CDR3 DNA reads as TGTGCCAGCAGCCAAGACGCAGGGGGCTCACCCCTCCACTTT. The full variable domain, its missing parts supplied by reference TRBV3-1 and TRBJ1-6, is DTAVSQTPKYLVTQMGNDKSIKCEQNLGHDTMYWYKQDSKKFLKIMFSYNNKELIINETVPNRFSPKSPDKAHLNLHINSLELGDSAVYFCASSQDAGGSPLHFGNGTRLTVT.

The CDR3 here is CSARTGTTTDYEQYF. For the CDR3, the DNA is TGCAGCGCCCGCACCGGGACTACAACAGACTACGAGCAGTACTTC. This sequence joins TRBV29-1 and TRBJ2-7; TRBD2 matches 7 bases. Losses at the gene ends were 7 bases for V and 3 bases for J; bases not matched to a gene: 15. The germline CDR1 and CDR2 sequences are SQVTM and ANQGSEA. The CDR3 spans 15 residues.

This rearrangement joins TRBV28 to TRBJ2-7, with D tentatively TRBD2 (5 bases). Germline-derived CDR1 and CDR2 are MDHEN and SYDVKM. V lost 3 bases, J lost 0 bases, and 12 bases lay in between. The CDR3 has 15 residues. The CDR3 here is CASSFSSWVSYEQYF. The CDR3 DNA is TGTGCCAGCAGTTTTTCTAGCTGGGTCTCCTACGAGCAGTACTTC.

This clonotype was detected many times. The chain recombines TRBV20-1 with TRBJ1-5; D is unclear. The CDR3 length is 13 residues. The V end was cut by 6 bases, the J end by 0 bases, with 9 bases between. Germline CDR1 is DFQATT and CDR2 is SNEGSKA (reference sequence). The CDR3 bases are TGCAGTGCGTGTCGAGATAGCAATCAGCCCCAGCATTTT. It codes for CSACRDSNQPQHF.

This chain uses TRBV11-2 with TRBJ2-5; possible D gene TRBD1, 5 bases. CDR1 SGHAT and CDR2 FQNNGV come from the germline V gene. With 3 bases removed from V and 1 base from J, the gap between germline ends came to 15 bases. The CDR3 spans 16 residues. In DNA, the CDR3 is TGTGCCAGCAGCTTTGGGGCGTGGGCTATCCAAGAGACCCAGTACTTC. Its protein product is CASSFGAWAIQETQYF.

This clonotype showed up many times. This chain links TRBV28 with TRBJ2-7; D is perhaps TRBD2 (6 bases). Germline loops: CDR1 MDHEN, CDR2 SYDVKM. Trimming stripped 9 bases from V and 4 bases from J, with 22 bases between. The CDR3 length is 15 residues. This CDR3 is CASVEVGGNRYEQYF. CDR3 sequence (DNA): TGTGCCAGTGTTGAGGTTGGCGGGAATAGGTACGAGCAGTACTTC.

Ten or more counts support this clonotype. The genes are TRBV2 and TRBJ2-1; 10 positions match TRBD2. J gave up 12 bases and V 3 bases, and 5 bases lay outside the gene matches. This CDR3 has 13 amino acids. Germline CDR1 SNHLY, CDR2 FYNNEI. The CDR3 spells CASSEVVAGGQFF. CDR3 nucleotide sequence: TGTGCCAGCAGTGAGGTGGTAGCGGGAGGGCAGTTCTTC.

This clonotype was picked up many times. V and J are TRBV5-1 and TRBJ1-1; D may be TRBD1 (5 bases). V lost 4 bases, J lost 7 bases, and 14 bases lay in between. The V gene's germline CDR1 is SGHRS and CDR2 YFSETQ. This CDR3 spans 13 amino acids. DNA for the CDR3: TGCGCCAGCAGCCCCTTGGTGGGGGGTGAAGCTTTCTTT. The encoded protein is CASSPLVGGEAFF.

This clonotype was found many times. The rearrangement joins TRBV2 to TRBJ2-7; possibly TRBD2 for D (5 bases). V lost 4 bases and J 1 base, leaving 11 bases between the germline ends. The CDR3 has 14 residues. CDR1 SNHLY and CDR2 FYNNEI come from the germline V gene. As DNA, the CDR3 is TGTGCCAGCAGTGCGGGGAGCGGATCCTACGAGCAGTACTTC. Amino acid sequence: CASSAGSGSYEQYF.

The chain links TRBV6-1 to TRBJ2-3; D perhaps matches TRBD1 (5 bases). Germline V gives CDR1 MNHNS, CDR2 SASEGT. The CDR3 runs 15 residues. The V gene lost 3 bases and the J gene lost 1 base, with 11 bases spanning the gap. The CDR3 region has the DNA TGTGCCAGCAGTGACAGGGCTTCCCGCACAGATACGCAGTATTTT. Protein: CASSDRASRTDTQYF.

The chain combines TRBV9 with TRBJ1-3; D remains unclear. V gave up 3 bases and J gave up 2 bases, with 18 bases separating them. CDR3 length equals 17 residues. From germline, CDR1 is SGDLS and CDR2 YYNGEE. In DNA, the CDR3 is TGTGCCAGCAGCGATTCCGTGGATGACGGCGCTGGAAACACCATATATTTT. Translated: CASSDSVDDGAGNTIYF.

The chain links TRBV19 to TRBJ2-1; D is perhaps TRBD2 (6 bases). This CDR3 is built from 14 residues. V shed 3 bases and J shed 10 bases, with 16 bases lying between them. Germline loops: CDR1 LNHDA, CDR2 SQIVND (reference sequence). CDR3 region: CASSIILASEEQFF. CDR3 bases: TGTGCCAGTAGTATCATACTAGCTTCGGAGGAGCAGTTCTTC.

This clonotype was seen more than once but under ten times. This chain joins TRBV6-1 and TRBJ2-7; D uncertain. The germline CDR1 and CDR2 sequences are MNHNS and SASEGT. Trimming stripped 6 bases from V and 1 base from J, with 16 bases between. This CDR3 has 15 amino acids. The CDR3 bases are TGTGCCAGCAGGGAAACTGGAGCGAAGTCCTACGAGCAGTACTTC. Protein product: CASRETGAKSYEQYF.

The V gene is TRBV19, the J gene TRBJ1-5; D gene ambiguous. This CDR3 has 16 residues. The V gene lost 5 bases and the J gene lost 4 bases, with 18 bases spanning the gap. The germline V gene has CDR1 LNHDA and CDR2 SQIVND (reference sequence). CDR3 in amino acids: CASSSRNRGTNQPQHF. CDR3 nucleotide sequence: TGTGCCAGTAGTTCCCGTAATCGGGGAACTAATCAGCCCCAGCATTTT.

This clonotype was seen ten or more times. The genes are TRBV7-2 and TRBJ2-1, with D possibly TRBD1 on 5 matching bases. The V end lost 5 bases, the J end lost 9 bases, and 11 bases lay between the germline ends. The CDR3 loop spans 12 amino acids. The germline gives CDR1 SGHTA, CDR2 FQGNSA. The CDR3 DNA reads as TGTGCCAGCAGCCCTCCGACAGCTGAGCAGTTCTTC. Encoded protein: CASSPPTAEQFF.

This clonotype was detected a few times. This sequence joins TRBV7-9 and TRBJ2-5, with TRBD2 matching 7 bases. The germline V gene encodes CDR1 SEHNR and CDR2 FQNEAQ (reference sequence). The ends lost 4 bases at V and 7 bases at J; junction bases unmatched: 6. The CDR3 contains 13 residues. The CDR3, as DNA: TGTGCCAGCAGCTCCCCCGGGGGGAGGACCCAGTACTTC. Residues: CASSSPGGRTQYF.

The sample holds many counts of this clonotype. V is TRBV28 and J is TRBJ1-5; D may be TRBD1 (6 bases). Trimming took 9 bases from V and 3 from J, leaving 24 bases between them. This CDR3 region has 17 residues. CDR1 and CDR2 (germline): MDHEN, SYDVKM. The chain's CDR3 is CASWSAYRAFLNQPQHF. DNA of the CDR3: TGTGCCAGTTGGAGTGCCTACAGGGCTTTCCTCAATCAGCCCCAGCATTTT.

This clonotype showed up many times. The V gene is TRBV5-6, the J gene TRBJ1-2; no clear D. This CDR3 contains 15 residues. V dropped 0 bases and J dropped 4 bases, with 13 bases sitting between them. CDR1 SGHDT and CDR2 YYEEEE come from the germline V gene. The CDR3 region has the DNA TGTGCCAGCAGCTTGGAGCAACAGCGATTCTATGGCTACACCTTC. Its protein product is CASSLEQQRFYGYTF.

This rearrangement joins TRBV27 to TRBJ1-6, with D perhaps matching TRBD1 (6 bases). CDR3 length: 15 residues. With 8 bases removed from V and 5 bases from J, the gap between germline ends came to 16 bases. Germline assignment: CDR1 MNHEY and CDR2 SMNVEV (reference sequence). The CDR3 loop reads CASRNPDSHNSPLHF. The CDR3 DNA sequence: TGTGCCAGCCGAAACCCGGACAGCCATAATTCACCCCTCCACTTT.

The sample holds a few counts of this clonotype. V and J are TRBV15 and TRBJ1-5; tentatively, D is TRBD1 (6 bases). The CDR3 has 18 residues. V lost 4 bases and J lost 0, with 19 bases in between. From germline, CDR1 is LNHNV and CDR2 YYDKDF (reference sequence). CDR3 in amino acids: CATSKDRPTSYSNQPQHF. The CDR3 coding sequence is TGTGCCACCAGCAAGGACAGACCGACGAGTTATAGCAATCAGCCCCAGCATTTT.

This clonotype was seen a few times. The chain uses TRBV7-8 and TRBJ2-3; D ambiguous. V lost 5 bases, J lost 2 bases, and 14 bases lay in between. This CDR3 has 15 residues. Germline CDR1 reads SGHVS; CDR2 reads FQNEAQ. CDR3 sequence (DNA): TGTGCCAGCAGCCAACCAGCGAGTTACACAGATACGCAGTATTTT. Translating gives CASSQPASYTDTQYF.

This clonotype was seen repeatedly, ten times or more. The genes are TRBV12-3 or TRBV12-4 and TRBJ2-7, with 10 bases fitting TRBD2. With 6 bases clipped from V and 3 bases from J, the junction kept 17 bases outside the gene matches. The CDR3 spans 18 residues. The chain's CDR3 is CASSRPSGRAPLIYEQYF. CDR3 coding DNA: TGTGCCAGCAGCCGGCCCAGCGGGAGGGCCCCTCTAATCTACGAGCAGTACTTC.